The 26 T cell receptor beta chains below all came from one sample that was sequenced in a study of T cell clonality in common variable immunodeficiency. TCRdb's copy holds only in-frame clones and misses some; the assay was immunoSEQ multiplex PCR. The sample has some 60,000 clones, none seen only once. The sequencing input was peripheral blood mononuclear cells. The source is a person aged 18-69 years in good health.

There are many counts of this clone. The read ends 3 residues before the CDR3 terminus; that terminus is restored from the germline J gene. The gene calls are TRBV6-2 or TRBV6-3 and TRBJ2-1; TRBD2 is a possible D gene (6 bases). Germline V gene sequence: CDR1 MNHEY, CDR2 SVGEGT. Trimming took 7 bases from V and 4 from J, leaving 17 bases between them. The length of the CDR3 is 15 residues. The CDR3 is CASTPGTSIYNEQFF. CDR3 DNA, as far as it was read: TGTGCCAGCACTCCCGGGACTTCGATTTACAATGAG.

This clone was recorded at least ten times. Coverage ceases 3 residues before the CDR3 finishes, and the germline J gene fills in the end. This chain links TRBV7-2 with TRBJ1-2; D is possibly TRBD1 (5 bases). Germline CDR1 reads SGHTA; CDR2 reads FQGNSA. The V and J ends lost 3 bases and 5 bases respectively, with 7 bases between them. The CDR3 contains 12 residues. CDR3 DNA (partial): TGTGCCAGCAGCTTGGGGGGTTATGGC. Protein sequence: CASSLGGYG. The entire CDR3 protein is CASSLGGYGYTF.

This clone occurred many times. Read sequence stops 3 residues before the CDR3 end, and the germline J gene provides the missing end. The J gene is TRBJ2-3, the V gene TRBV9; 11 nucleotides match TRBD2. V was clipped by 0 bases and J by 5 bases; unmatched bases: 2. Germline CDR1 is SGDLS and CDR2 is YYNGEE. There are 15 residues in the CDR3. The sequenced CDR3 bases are TGTGCCAGCAGCGTAGGACTAGCGGGAATAGATACG. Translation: CASSVGLAGIDT. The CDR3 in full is CASSVGLAGIDTQYF.

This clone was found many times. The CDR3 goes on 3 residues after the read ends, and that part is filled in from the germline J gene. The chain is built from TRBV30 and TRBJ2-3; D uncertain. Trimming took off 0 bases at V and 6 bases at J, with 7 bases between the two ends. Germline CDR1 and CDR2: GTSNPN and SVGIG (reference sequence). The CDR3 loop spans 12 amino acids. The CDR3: CAWSVGLDTQYF. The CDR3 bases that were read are TGTGCCTGGAGTGTAGGGTTGGATACG.

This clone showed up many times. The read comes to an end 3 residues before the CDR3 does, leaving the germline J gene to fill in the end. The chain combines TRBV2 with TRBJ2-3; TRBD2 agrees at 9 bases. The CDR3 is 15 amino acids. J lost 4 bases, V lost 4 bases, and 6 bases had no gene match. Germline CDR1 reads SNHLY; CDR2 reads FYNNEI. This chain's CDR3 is CASSADSGSADTQYF. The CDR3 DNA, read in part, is TGTGCCAGCAGTGCGGATAGCGGGAGCGCAGATACG.

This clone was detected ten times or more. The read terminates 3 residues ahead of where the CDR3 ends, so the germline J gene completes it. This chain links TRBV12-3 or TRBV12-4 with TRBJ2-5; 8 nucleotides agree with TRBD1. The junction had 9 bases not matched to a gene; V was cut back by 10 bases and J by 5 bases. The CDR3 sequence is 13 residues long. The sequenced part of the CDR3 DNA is TGTGCCACCAGACAGGGGTTTGCCGAGACC. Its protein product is CATRQGFAET. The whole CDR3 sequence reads CATRQGFAETQYF.

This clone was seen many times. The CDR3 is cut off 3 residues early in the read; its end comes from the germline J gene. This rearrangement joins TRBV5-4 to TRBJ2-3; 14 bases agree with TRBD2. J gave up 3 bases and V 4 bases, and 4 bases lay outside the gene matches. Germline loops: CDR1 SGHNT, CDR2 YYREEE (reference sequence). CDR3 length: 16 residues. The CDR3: CASSAGLAGVTDTQYF. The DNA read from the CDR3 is TGTGCCAGCAGCGCGGGACTAGCGGGAGTGACAGATACG. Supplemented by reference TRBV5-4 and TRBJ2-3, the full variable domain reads ETGVTQSPTHLIKTRGQQVTLRCSSQSGHNTVSWYQQALGQGPQFIFQYYREEENGRGNFPPRFSGLQFPNYSSELNVNALELDDSALYLCASSAGLAGVTDTQYFGPGTRLTVL.

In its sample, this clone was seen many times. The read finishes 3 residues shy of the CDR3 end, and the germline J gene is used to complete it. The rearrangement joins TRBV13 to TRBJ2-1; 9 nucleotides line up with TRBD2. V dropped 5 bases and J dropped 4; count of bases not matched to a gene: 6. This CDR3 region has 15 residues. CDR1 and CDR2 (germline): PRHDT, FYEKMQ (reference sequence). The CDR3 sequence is CASSDPSGNYNEQFF. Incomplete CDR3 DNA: TGTGCCAGCAGCGACCCTAGCGGGAATTACAATGAG. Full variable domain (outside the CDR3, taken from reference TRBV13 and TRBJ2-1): AAGVIQSPRHLIKEKRETATLKCYPIPRHDTVYWYQQGPGQDPQFLISFYEKMQSDKGSIPDRFSAQQFSDYHSELNMSSLELGDSALYFCASSDPSGNYNEQFFGPGTRLTVL.

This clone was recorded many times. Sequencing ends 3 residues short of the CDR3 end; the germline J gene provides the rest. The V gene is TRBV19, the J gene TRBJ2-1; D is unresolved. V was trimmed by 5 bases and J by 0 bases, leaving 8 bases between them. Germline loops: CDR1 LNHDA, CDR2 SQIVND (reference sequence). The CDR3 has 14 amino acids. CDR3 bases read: TGTGCCAGTAGTTCCGATAGCTCCTACAATGAG. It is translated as CASSSDSSYNE. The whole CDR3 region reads CASSSDSSYNEQFF.

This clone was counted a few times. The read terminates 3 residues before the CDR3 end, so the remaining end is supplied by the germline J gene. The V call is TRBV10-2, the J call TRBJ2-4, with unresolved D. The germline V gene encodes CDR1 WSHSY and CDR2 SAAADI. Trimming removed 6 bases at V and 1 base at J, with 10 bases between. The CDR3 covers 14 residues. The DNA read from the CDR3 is TGCGCCAGCAGCATGACTCTGGCCAAAAACATT. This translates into CASSMTLAKNI. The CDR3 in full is CASSMTLAKNIQYF.

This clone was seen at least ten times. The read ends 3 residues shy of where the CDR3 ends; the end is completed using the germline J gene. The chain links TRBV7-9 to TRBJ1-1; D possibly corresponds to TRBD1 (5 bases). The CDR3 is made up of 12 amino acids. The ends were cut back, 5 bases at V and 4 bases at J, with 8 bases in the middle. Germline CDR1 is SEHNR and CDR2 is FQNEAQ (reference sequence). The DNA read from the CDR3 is TGTGCCAGCAGCCCGGGACTCACTGAA. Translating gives CASSPGLTE. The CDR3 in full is CASSPGLTEAFF.

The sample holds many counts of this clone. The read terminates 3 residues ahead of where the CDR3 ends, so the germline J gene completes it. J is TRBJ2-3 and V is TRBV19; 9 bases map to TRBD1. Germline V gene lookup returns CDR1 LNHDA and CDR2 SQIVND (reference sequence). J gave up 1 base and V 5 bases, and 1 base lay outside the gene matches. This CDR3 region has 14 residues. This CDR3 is CASSWTGGTDTQYF. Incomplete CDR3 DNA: TGTGCCAGTAGTTGGACAGGGGGCACAGATACG.

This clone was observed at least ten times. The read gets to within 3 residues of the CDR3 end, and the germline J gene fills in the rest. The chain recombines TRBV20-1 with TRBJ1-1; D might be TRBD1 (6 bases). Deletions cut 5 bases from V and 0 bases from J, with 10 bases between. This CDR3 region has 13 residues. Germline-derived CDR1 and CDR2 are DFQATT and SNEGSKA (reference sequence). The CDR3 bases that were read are TGCAGTGCTCCCCACAGGGTGAACACTGAA. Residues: CSAPHRVNTE. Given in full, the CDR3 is CSAPHRVNTEAFF.

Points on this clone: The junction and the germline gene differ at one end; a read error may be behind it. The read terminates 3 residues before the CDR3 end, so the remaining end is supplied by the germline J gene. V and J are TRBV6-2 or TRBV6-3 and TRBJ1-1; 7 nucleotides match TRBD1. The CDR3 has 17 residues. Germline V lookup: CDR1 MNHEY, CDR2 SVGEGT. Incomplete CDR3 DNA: TGTGCCCGCAGGCATACAATACAGGGGAGTGGGAACACTGAA. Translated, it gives CARRHTIQGSGNTE. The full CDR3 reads CARRHTIQGSGNTEAFF.

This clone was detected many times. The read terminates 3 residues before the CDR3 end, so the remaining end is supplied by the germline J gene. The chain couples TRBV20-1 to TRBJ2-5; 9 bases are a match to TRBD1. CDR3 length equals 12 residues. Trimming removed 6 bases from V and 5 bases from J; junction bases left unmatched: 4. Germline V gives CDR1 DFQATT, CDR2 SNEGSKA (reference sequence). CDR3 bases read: TGCAGTGCAAAGACAGGGGGGGAGACC. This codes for CSAKTGGET. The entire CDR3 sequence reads CSAKTGGETQYF.

The CDR3 is CASSPQGSGGELFF. The CDR3 bases that were read are TGTGCCAGCTCACCCCAGGGTTCCGGCGGGGAG. The V gene is TRBV18, the J gene TRBJ2-2, with D possibly matching TRBD1 (5 bases). From the germline J gene comes the end of the CDR3, since the read stops 3 residues before it. The CDR3 sequence is 14 residues long. V lost 3 bases and J lost 7, with 12 bases in between. Looked up from germline, CDR1 is KGHSH and CDR2 is LQKENI.

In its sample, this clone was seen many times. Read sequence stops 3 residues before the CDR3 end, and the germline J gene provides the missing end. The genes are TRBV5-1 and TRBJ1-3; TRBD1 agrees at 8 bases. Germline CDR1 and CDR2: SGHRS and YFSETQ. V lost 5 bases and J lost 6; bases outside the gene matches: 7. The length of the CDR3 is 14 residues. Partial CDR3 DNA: TGCGCCAGCAGTGACAGGGGACCGGAAAACACC. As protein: CASSDRGPENT. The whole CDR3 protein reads CASSDRGPENTIYF.

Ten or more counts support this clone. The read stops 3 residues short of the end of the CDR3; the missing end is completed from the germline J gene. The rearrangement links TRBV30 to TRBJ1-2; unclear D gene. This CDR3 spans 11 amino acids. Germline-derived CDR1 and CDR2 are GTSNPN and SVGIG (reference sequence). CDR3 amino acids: CAWSGRGDYTF. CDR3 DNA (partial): TGTGCCTGGAGTGGACGCGGGGAC.

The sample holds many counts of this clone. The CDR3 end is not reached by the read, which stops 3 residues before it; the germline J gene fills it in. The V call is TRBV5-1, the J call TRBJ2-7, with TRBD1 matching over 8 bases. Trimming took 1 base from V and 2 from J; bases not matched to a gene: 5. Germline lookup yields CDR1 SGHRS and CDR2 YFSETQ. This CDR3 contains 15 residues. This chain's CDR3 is CASSLSRGPTYEQYF. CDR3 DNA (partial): TGCGCCAGCAGCTTGTCCAGGGGGCCTACCTACGAG. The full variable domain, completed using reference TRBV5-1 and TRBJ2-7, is KAGVTQTPRYLIKTRGQQVTLSCSPISGHRSVSWYQQTPGQGLQFLFEYFSETQRNKGNFPGRFSGRQFSNSRSEMNVSTLELGDSALYLCASSLSRGPTYEQYFGPGTRLTVT.

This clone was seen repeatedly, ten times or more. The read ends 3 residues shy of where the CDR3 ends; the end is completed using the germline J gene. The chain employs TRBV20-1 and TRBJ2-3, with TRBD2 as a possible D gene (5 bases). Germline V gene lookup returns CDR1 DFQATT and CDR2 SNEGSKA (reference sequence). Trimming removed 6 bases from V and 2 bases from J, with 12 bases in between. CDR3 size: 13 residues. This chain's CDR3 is CSACQRPTDTQYF. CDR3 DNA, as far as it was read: TGCAGTGCGTGCCAGCGGCCCACAGATACG.

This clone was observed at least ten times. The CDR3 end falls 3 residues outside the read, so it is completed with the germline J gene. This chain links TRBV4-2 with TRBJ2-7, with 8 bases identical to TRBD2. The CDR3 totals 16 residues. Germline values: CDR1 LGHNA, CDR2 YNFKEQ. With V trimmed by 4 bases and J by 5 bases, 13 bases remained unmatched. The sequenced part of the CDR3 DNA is TGTGCCAGCAGCCGGACCGGGACTAGAATAGGGAACGAG. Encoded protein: CASSRTGTRIGNE. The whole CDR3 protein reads CASSRTGTRIGNEQYF.

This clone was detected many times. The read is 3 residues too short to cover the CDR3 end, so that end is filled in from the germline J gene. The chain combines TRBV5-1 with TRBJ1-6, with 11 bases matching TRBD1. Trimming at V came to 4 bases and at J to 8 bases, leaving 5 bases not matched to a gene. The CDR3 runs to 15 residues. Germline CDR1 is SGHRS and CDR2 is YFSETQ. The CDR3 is CASSIGTGGYSPLHF. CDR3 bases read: TGCGCCAGCAGCATCGGGACAGGGGGTTATTCACCC.

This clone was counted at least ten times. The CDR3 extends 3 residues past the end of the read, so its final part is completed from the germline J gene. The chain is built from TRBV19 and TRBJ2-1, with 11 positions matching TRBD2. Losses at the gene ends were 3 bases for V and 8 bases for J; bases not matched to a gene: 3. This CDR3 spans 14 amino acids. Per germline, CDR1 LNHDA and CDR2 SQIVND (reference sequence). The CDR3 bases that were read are TGTGCCAGTAGTATCCGACTAGCGGGGTATGAG. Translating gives CASSIRLAGYE. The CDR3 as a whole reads CASSIRLAGYEQFF. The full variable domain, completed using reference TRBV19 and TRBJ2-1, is DGGITQSPKYLFRKEGQNVTLSCEQNLNHDAMYWYRQDPGQGLRLIYYSQIVNDFQKGDIAEGYSVSREKKESFPLTVTSAQKNPTAFYLCASSIRLAGYEQFFGPGTRLTVL.

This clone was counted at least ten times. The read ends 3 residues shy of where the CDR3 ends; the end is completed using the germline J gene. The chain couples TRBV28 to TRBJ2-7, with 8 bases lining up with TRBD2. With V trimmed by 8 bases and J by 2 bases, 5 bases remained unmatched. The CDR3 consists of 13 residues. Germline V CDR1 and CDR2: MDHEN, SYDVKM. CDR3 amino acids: CASAGGLTYEQYF. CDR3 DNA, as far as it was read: TGTGCCAGCGCGGGAGGCCTAACCTACGAG.

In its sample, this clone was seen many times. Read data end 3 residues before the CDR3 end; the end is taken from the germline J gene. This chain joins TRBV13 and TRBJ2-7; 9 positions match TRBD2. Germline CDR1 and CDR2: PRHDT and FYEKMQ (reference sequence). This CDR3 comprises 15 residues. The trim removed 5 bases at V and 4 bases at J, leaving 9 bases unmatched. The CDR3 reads CASSDKASGMYEQYF. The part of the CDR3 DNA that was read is TGTGCCAGCAGCGATAAGGCTAGCGGGATGTACGAG.

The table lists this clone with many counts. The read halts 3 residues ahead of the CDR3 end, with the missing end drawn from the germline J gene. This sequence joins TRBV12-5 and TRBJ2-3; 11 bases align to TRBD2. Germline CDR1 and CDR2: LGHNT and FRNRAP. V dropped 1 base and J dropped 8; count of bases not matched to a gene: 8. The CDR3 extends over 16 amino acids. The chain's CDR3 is CASGLGSGRAGATQYF. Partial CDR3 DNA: TGTGCTAGTGGTTTGGGTAGCGGGAGGGCCGGAGCTACG.